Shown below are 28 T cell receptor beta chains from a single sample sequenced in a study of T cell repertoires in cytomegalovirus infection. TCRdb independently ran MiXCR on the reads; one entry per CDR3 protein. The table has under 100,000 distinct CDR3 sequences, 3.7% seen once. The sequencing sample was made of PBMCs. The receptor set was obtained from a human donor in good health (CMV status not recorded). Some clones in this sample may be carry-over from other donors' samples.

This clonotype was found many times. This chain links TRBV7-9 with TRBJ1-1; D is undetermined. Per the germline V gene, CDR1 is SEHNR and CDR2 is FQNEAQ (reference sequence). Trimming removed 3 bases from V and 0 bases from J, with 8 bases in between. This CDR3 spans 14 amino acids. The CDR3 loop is CASSLGGVNTEAFF. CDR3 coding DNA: TGTGCCAGCAGCTTGGGCGGAGTGAACACTGAAGCTTTCTTT.

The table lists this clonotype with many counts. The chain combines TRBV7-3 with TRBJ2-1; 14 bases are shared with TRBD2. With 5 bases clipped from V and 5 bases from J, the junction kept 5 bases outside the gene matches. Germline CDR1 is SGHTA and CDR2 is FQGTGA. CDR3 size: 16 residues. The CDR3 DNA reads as TGTGCCAGCAGCCCTTCGACTAGCGGGGGGGACAATGAGCAGTTCTTC. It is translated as CASSPSTSGGDNEQFF.

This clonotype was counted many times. The CDR3 region has the DNA TGCGCCAGCAGCCAAGATTCAAGCTCCTACAATGAGCAGTTCTTC. It encodes CASSQDSSSYNEQFF. The genes are TRBV4-3 and TRBJ2-1, with D uncertain. The germline V and J ends were trimmed by 0 bases and 0 bases, with 6 bases remaining between them. This CDR3 is 15 amino acids long. CDR1 is LGHNA, CDR2 YSLEER, per germline.

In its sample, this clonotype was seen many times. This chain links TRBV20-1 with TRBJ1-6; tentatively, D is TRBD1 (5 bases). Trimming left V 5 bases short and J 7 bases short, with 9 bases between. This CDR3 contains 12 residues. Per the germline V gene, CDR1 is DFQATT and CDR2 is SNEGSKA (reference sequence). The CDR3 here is CSAHTGNSPLHF. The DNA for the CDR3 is TGCAGTGCTCACACAGGAAATTCACCCCTCCACTTT.

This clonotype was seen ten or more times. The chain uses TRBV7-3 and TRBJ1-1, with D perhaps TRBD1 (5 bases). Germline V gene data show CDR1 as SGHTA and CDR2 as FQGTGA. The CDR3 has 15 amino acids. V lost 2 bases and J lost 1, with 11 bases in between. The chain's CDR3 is CASSLARGKNTEAFF. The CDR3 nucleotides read TGTGCCAGCAGCTTAGCAAGGGGAAAGAACACTGAAGCTTTCTTT.

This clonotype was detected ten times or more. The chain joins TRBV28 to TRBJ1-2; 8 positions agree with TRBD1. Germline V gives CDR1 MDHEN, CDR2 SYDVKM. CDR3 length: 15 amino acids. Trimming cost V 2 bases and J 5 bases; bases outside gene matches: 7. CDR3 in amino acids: CASSLGLRQGYGYTF. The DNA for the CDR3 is TGTGCCAGCAGTTTAGGGCTGCGACAGGGGTATGGCTACACCTTC.

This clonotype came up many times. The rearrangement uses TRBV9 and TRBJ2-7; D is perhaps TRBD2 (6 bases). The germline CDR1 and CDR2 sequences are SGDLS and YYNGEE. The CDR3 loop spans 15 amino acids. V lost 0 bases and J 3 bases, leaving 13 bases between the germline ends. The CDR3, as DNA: TGTGCCAGCAGCGTAGGGGTCGGGGAGGACTACGAGCAGTACTTC. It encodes CASSVGVGEDYEQYF. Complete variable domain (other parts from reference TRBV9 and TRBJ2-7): DSGVTQTPKHLITATGQRVTLRCSPRSGDLSVYWYQQSLDQGLQFLIQYYNGEERAKGNILERFSAQQFPDLHSELNLSSLELGDSALYFCASSVGVGEDYEQYFGPGTRLTVT.

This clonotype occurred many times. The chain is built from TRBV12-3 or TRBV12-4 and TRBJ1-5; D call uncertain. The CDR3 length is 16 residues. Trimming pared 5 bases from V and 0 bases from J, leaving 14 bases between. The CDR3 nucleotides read TGTGCCAGCAGTAACCAAGTTACGGATAGCAATCAGCCCCAGCATTTT. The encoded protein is CASSNQVTDSNQPQHF.

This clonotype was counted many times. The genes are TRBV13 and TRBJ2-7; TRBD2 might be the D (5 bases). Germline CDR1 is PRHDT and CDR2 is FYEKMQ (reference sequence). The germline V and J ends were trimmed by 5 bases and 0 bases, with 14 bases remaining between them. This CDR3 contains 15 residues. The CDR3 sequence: CASSPPTRSSYEQYF. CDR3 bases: TGTGCCAGCAGCCCCCCCACTAGAAGCTCCTACGAGCAGTACTTC.

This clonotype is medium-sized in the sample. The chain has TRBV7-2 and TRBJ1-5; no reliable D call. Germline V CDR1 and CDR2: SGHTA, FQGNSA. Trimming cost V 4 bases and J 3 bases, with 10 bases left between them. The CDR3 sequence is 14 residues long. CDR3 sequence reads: CASSSPANNQPQHF. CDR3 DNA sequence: TGTGCCAGCAGCTCCCCGGCCAACAATCAGCCCCAGCATTTT.

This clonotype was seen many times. The CDR3 is CASGGRTDTQYF. The CDR3 nucleotides read TGTGCCTCAGGTGGGCGGACAGATACGCAGTATTTT. The chain couples TRBV7-2 to TRBJ2-3, with D unclear. V was trimmed by 11 bases and J by 3 bases, leaving 12 bases between them. Germline CDR1 is SGHTA and CDR2 is FQGNSA. There are 12 residues in the CDR3.

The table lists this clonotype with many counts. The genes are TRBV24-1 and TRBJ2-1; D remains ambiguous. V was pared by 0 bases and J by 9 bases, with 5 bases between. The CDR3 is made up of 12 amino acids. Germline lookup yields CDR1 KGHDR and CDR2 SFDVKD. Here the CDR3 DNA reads TGTGCCACCAGTGATTTGCAAGGTGAGCAGTTCTTC. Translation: CATSDLQGEQFF.

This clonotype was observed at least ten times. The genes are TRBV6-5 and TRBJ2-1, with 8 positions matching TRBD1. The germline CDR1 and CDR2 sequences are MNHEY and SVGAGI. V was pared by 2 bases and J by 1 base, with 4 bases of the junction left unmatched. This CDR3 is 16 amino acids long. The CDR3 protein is CASSYGQGGSYNEQFF. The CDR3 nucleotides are TGTGCCAGCAGTTACGGACAGGGTGGTTCCTACAATGAGCAGTTCTTC.

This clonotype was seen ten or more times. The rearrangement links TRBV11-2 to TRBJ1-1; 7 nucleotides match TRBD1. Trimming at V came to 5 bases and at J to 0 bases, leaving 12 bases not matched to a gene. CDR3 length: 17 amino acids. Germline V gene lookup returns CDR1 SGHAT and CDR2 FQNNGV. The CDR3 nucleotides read TGTGCCAGCAGCCCTTGGAGGGGGCGTGAGATGAACACTGAAGCTTTCTTT. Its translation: CASSPWRGREMNTEAFF.

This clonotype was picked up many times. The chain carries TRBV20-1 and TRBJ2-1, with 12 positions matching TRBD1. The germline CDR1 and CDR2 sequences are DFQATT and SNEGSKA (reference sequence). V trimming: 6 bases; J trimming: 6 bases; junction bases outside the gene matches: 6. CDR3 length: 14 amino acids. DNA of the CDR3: TGCAGTGCGAGGGACAGGGGGCGGCCCAATGAGCAGTTCTTC. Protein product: CSARDRGRPNEQFF.

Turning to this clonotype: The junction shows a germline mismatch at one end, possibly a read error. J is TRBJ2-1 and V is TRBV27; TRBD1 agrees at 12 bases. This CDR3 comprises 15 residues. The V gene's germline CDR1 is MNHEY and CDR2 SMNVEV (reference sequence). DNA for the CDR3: TGTGCCAGCAGCTTGTGGGACAGGGGGCTTTATGAGCAGCTCTTC. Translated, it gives CASSLWDRGLYEQLF.

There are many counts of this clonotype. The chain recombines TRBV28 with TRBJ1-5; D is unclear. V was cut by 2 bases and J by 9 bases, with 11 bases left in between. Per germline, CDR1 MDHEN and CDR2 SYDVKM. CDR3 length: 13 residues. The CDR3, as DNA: TGTGCCAGCAGTTTAGTTCCATCCGGGCCCCAGCATTTT. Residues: CASSLVPSGPQHF. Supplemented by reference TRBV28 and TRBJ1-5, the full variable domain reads DVKVTQSSRYLVKRTGEKVFLECVQDMDHENMFWYRQDPGLGLRLIYFSYDVKMKEKGDIPEGYSVSREKKERFSLILESASTNQTSMYLCASSLVPSGPQHFGDGTRLSIL.

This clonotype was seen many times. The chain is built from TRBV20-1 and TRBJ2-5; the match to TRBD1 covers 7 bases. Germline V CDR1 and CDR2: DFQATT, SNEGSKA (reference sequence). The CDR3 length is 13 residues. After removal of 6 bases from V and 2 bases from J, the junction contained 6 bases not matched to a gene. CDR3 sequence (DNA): TGCAGTGCCGATAGGACAGGACAAGAGACCCAGTACTTC. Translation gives CSADRTGQETQYF.

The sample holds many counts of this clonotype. Written as DNA, the CDR3 is TGTGCCAGCAGTACCAGGGGAAAGGACCACAATGAGCAGTTCTTC. Amino acids: CASSTRGKDHNEQFF. The J gene is TRBJ2-1, the V gene TRBV6-2 or TRBV6-3; the D gene is possibly TRBD1 (6 bases). Per germline, CDR1 MNHEY and CDR2 SVGEGT. The V end lost 5 bases, the J end lost 5 bases, and 16 bases lay between the germline ends. The CDR3 length is 15 residues.

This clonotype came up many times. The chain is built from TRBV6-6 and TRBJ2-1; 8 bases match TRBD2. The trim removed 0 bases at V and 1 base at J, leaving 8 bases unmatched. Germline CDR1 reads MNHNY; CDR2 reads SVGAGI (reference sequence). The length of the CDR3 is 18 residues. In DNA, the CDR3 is TGTGCCAGCAGTTACTCGACTGGGACTAGGGGGTCCTACAATGAGCAGTTCTTC. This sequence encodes CASSYSTGTRGSYNEQFF.

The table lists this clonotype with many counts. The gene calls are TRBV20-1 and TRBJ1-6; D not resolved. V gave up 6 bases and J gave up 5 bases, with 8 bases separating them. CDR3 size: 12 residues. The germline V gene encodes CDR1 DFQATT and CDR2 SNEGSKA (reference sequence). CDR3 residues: CSAGTDNSPLHF. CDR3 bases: TGCAGTGCCGGAACAGATAATTCACCCCTCCACTTT.

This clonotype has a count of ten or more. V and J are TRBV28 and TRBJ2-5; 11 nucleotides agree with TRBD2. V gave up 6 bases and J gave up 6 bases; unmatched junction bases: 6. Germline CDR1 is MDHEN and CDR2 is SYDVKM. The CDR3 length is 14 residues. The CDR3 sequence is CASSLAGGVKTQYF. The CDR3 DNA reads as TGTGCCAGCAGCCTAGCGGGGGGAGTCAAGACCCAGTACTTC.

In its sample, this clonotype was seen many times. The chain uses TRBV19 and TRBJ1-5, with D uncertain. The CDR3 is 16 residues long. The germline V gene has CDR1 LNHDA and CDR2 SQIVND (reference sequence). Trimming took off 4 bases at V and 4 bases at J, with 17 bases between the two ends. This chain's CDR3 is CASSTRSVVGNQPQHF. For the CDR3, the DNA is TGTGCCAGTAGTACGCGCTCGGTCGTGGGTAATCAGCCCCAGCATTTT.

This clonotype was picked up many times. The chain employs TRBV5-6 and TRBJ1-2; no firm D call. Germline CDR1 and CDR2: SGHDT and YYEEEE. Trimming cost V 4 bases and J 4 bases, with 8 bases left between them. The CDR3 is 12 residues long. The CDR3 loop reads CASSRTPYGYTF. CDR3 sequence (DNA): TGTGCCAGCAGCAGGACCCCCTATGGCTACACCTTC.

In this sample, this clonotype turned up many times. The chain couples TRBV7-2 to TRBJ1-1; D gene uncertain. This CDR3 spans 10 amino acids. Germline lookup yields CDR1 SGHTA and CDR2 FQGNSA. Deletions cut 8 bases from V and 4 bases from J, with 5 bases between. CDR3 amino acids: CASRGTEAFF. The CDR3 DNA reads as TGTGCCAGCCGGGGCACTGAAGCTTTCTTT. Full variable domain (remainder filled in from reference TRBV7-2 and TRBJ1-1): GAGVSQSPSNKVTEKGKDVELRCDPISGHTALYWYRQSLGQGLEFLIYFQGNSAPDKSGLPSDRFSAERTGGSVSTLTIQRTQQEDSAVYLCASRGTEAFFGQGTRLTVV.

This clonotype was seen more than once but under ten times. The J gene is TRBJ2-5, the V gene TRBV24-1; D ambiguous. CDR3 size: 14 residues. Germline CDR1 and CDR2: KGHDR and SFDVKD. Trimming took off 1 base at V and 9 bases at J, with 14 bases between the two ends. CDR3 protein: CATSDFHPPEAQYF. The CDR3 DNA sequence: TGTGCCACCAGTGATTTTCACCCTCCTGAGGCCCAGTACTTC.

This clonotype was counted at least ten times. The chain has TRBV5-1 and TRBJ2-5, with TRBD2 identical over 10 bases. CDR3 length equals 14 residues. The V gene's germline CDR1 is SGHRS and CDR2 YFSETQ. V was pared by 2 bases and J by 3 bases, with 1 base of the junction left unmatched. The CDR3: CASSFGTSEETQYF. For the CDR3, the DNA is TGCGCCAGCAGCTTTGGGACTAGCGAAGAGACCCAGTACTTC.

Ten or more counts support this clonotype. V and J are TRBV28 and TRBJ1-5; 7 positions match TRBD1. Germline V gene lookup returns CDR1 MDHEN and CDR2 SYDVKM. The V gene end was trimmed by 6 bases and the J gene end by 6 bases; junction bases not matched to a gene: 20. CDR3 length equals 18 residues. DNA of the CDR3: TGTGCCAGCAGCCCCCAGACAGGGAAGAGTATCAGGGGTCAGCCCCAGCATTTT. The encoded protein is CASSPQTGKSIRGQPQHF.